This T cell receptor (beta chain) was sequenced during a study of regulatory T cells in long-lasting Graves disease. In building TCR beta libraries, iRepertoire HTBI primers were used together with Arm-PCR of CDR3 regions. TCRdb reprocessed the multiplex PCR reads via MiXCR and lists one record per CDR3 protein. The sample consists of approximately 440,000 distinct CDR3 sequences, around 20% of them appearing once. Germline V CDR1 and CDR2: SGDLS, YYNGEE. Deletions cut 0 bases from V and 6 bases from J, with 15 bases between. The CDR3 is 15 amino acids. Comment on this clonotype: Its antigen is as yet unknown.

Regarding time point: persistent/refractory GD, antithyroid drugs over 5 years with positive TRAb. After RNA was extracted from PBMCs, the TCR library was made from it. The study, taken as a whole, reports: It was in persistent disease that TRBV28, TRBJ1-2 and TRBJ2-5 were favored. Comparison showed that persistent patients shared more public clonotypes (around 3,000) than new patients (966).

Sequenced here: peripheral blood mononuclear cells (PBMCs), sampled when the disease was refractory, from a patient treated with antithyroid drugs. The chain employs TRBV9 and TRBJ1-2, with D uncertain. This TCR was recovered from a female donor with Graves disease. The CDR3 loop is CASSVVNSPSNGYTF. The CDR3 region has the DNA TGTGCCAGCAGCGTAGTAAACAGCCCCAGCAATGGCTACACCTTC.